This entry describes one TCR beta chain. It lacks a known antigen. No quality values exist for individual bases; no much larger clone is one base distant. Using the deep immunoSEQ assay, multiplex PCR amplified TCR CDR3 regions from genomic DNA. For each cell subset, the extracted genomic DNA was distributed evenly across all wells of several immunoSEQ 96-well plates, and each plate served as one replicate. For sorted subsets, about 220 ng of genomic DNA, equivalent to some 30,000 T cell genomes, went into each replicate PCR. Purified libraries were measured with a Qubit 3.0 fluorometer, size-checked on a Bioanalyzer 2100, and measured again with the KAPA Library Quantification kit. Every immunoSEQ 96-well plate was sequenced on a dedicated single-read 150-cycle Illumina NextSeq 550 flow cell. Under the source paper's analysis protocol: Because the immunoSEQ output included only junctional sequences and no quality scores, the filtering could not be the same as the filtering used for full-length reads. Sequences were annotated with PyIR, a Python wrapper for IgBLAST v1.9, and V/J genes and CDR3 were assigned using IMGT germline references. Any read was removed if the V/J assignment was weak (E-value above 1e-6), the CDR3 was missing, or the read contained stop codons, out-of-frame junctions, or ambiguous translated residues. A V3J clonotype was defined by an identical inferred V gene, J gene, and CDR3 amino acid sequence. Percentage overlap between repertoires was computed as shared unique clonotypes divided by the size of the smaller repertoire. Repertoire richness was assessed with RTK rarefaction, the Chao1 estimator, and Recon v2.1 estimates of unobserved clonotypes. Generation probabilities were computed with OLGA for all TCRbeta clonotypes obtained by the gDNA method from a handful of donors. TCRdb took over this immuneACCESS table, retaining in-frame rearrangements with V and J assigned. Such tables are incomplete; in checked studies, under half of the missing clones stem from an unresolved V gene, and the remainder is unexplained. V, J and clone size reflect that table, while D and trimming were determined from the DNA. The sample table lists hundreds of thousands of clones, approximately 95% of them with a count of one. The ten largest clones represent approximately 0.11% of the sample.

The data originate from a study of shared clonotypes between healthy human individuals (dated by TCRdb to 2020 to 2022). Context from the whole study: The cohort comprised two women and a few men aged 18 to 49 years. Per donor, three plates each were used for CD4 naive and CD4 memory, two for CD8 naive, and one for CD8 memory. To increase sequencing depth and limit assay-specific biases, TCR repertoire library preparation and sequencing were carried out by different laboratories using diverse techniques. Blood TCR repertoires of five healthy adults were deeply sequenced to estimate repertoire size and the extent of clonotype sharing between individuals. Each donor's leukapheresis produced roughly between about 0.8 and 8.9 billion PBMCs.

The study at large found these results: Only blood was sampled, and tissue TCR repertoires likely differ from those in blood. When a few donors were compared, the shared fraction of clonotypes was approximately 5% for naive CD4, about 4% for naive CD8, roughly 2.5% for memory CD4, and around 0.4% for memory CD8. Incomplete sequencing was indicated by rarefaction of sorted-subset datasets, despite the large sequencing depth. Compared with non-shared clonotypes, clonotypes shared by all four sorted-subset donors had higher generation probabilities. The genetic and exposure-history diversity represented was limited by the small number of donors. Estimated clonotype richness was generally larger for naive than for memory subsets. Pairwise subsampling led to the expectation that sequencing depth would affect the degree of clonotype sharing among donors.

The CDR3 holds 16 amino acids from the cysteine to the phenylalanine. CDR3 DNA is the only sequence kept; it has 48 bases, read in frame from the first base. Looking up the germline V gene yields CDR1 SNHLY and CDR2 FYNNEI. The junction shows trimming of 6 bases on V and 0 bases on J, and the gene matches do not reach 8 bases of it. For the CD8 naive samples, CD45RO-negative cells were positively selected for CCR7, yielding a CD45RA+CCR7+ population from which TemRA cells were excluded. The donors were healthy, HIV-negative adults with no recently reported acute infections or vaccinations. Every donor was a Caucasian adult living in Nashville, Tennessee, USA. Blood was obtained by leukapheresis, after which PBMCs were separated by Ficoll-Histopaque density gradient centrifugation and cryopreserved in liquid nitrogen vapor phase. Purity and quantity of every magnetically sorted T cell population were checked by analytical flow cytometry. Each sorted fraction had its genomic DNA isolated and then quantified by UV absorbance on a Nanodrop 2000c.

The chain uses TRBV2 and TRBJ2-7; 10 of the junction bases match TRBD2. This receptor was obtained from a woman between 25 and 40 years old in good health. The sample comprised naive CD8+ T cells sorted from blood. Sample cell subset or site, as interpreted from the label and publication: CD45RA+CCR7+. DNA sequence: TGTGCCAGCAGCGGAAGAACTAGCGGGACCTCCTACGAGCAGTACTTC. Protein translation: CASSGRTSGTSYEQYF.